The 13 T cell receptor beta chains reported below all come from one sample, sequenced in a study of T cell responses to AZD1222 COVID-19 vaccine. Assay: immunoSEQ multiplex PCR; the TCRdb copy retains only in-frame clones and omits some. This sample has around 100,000 clones, with around 81% found just once. The sample here was peripheral blood, taken on day 0 of AZD1222 vaccination. The receptors derive from an adult in good health.

This chain links TRBV5-4 with TRBJ2-3; a possible D gene is TRBD2 (6 bases). The CDR3 runs to 16 residues. The ends were cut back, 0 bases at V and 3 bases at J, with 14 bases in the middle. The germline V gene encodes CDR1 SGHNT and CDR2 YYREEE (reference sequence). DNA for the CDR3: TGTGCCAGCAGCTTGGTCCTTTTAGCGGTTACAGATACGCAGTATTTT. This encodes CASSLVLLAVTDTQYF.

The chain uses TRBV3-1 (or the pseudogene TRBV3-2) and TRBJ2-7, with a possible D match to TRBD1 (6 bases). The CDR3 contains 15 residues. V was shortened by 3 bases and J by 1 base, with 13 bases between the two germline ends. Germline V gene lookup returns CDR1 LGHDT and CDR2 YNNKEL (reference sequence). In DNA form, the CDR3 reads TGTGCCAGCAGCCATTATGGGACACCTTCCTACGAGCAGTACTTC. Encoded protein: CASSHYGTPSYEQYF.

The J gene is TRBJ1-3, the V gene TRBV21-1. TRBV21-1 has pseudogene status. The CDR3 sequence is 15 residues long. This chain's CDR3 is CASSNPVLSGNTIYF. Here the CDR3 DNA reads TGTGCCAGCAGCAATCCGGTCCTTTCTGGAAACACCATATATTTT.

J is TRBJ1-2 and V is TRBV28; possible D gene TRBD1, 5 bases. The CDR3 totals 14 residues. The germline V gene encodes CDR1 MDHEN and CDR2 SYDVKM. With 5 bases removed from V and 5 bases from J, the gap between germline ends came to 15 bases. The chain's CDR3 is CASSIIGSGYGYTF. In nucleotides, the CDR3 is TGTGCCAGCAGTATAATCGGATCAGGGTATGGCTACACCTTC.

The gene calls are TRBV27 and TRBJ2-7; 8 bases match TRBD2. The length of the CDR3 is 15 residues. J gave up 6 bases and V 3 bases, and 10 bases lay outside the gene matches. Germline V gives CDR1 MNHEY, CDR2 SMNVEV (reference sequence). The CDR3 loop is CASSFAGLAFPEQYF. The CDR3 nucleotides read TGTGCCAGCAGTTTCGCCGGACTAGCTTTCCCCGAGCAGTACTTC.

This chain connects TRBV28 to TRBJ1-1, with 7 bases aligning to TRBD1. This CDR3 is 12 amino acids long. CDR1 is MDHEN and CDR2 is SYDVKM in the germline V gene. V gave up 6 bases and J gave up 6 bases; unmatched junction bases: 4. The CDR3 bases are TGTGCCAGCAGACAGGGGTGGGCTGAAGCTTTCTTT. This encodes CASRQGWAEAFF.

This clone was observed a single time. The V and J genes are TRBV6-4 and TRBJ2-7; 10 bases align to TRBD1. V lost 11 bases, J lost 1 base, and 11 bases stayed unmatched. Germline CDR1 and CDR2: MRHNA and SNTAGT. The CDR3 runs 15 residues. The CDR3 spells CAHRGLGQGSYEQYF. The CDR3, as DNA: TGTGCCCATCGGGGTTTGGGACAGGGGTCCTACGAGCAGTACTTC.

The chain employs TRBV27 and TRBJ2-2; D uncertain. Germline loops: CDR1 MNHEY, CDR2 SMNVEV (reference sequence). The CDR3 sequence is 13 residues long. Trimming stripped 2 bases from V and 6 bases from J, with 7 bases between. CDR3 in amino acids: CASSLGWAGELFF. In nucleotides, the CDR3 is TGTGCCAGCAGTTTAGGTTGGGCCGGGGAGCTGTTTTTT.

The CDR3 reads CASSYDSGTTYEQYF. CDR3 DNA: TGTGCCAGCAGTTACGATAGCGGGACCACCTACGAGCAGTACTTC. This chain links TRBV6-5 with TRBJ2-7; 8 bases fit TRBD2. Looked up from germline, CDR1 is MNHEY and CDR2 is SVGAGI. V lost 2 bases and J lost 2; bases outside the gene matches: 5. The CDR3 totals 15 residues.

CDR3 in DNA: TGTGCCAGCAGCTTAGGGAGCCTAGCGGCCTACGAGCAGTACTTC. Encoded protein: CASSLGSLAAYEQYF. This sequence joins TRBV7-2 and TRBJ2-7; TRBD2 matches 7 bases. Germline loops: CDR1 SGHTA, CDR2 FQGNSA. CDR3 length: 15 amino acids. J lost 2 bases, V lost 1 base, and 5 bases had no gene match.

The V call is TRBV18, the J call TRBJ1-1; possible D gene TRBD1, 6 bases. Trimming removed 3 bases at V and 4 bases at J, with 24 bases between. Germline V lookup: CDR1 KGHSH, CDR2 LQKENI. This CDR3 comprises 18 residues. The CDR3 sequence: CASSPRNSGGTRLTEAFF. DNA of the CDR3: TGTGCCAGCTCACCGAGGAATTCTGGAGGGACACGACTCACTGAAGCTTTCTTT. Drawing the rest from reference TRBV18 and TRBJ1-1, the complete variable domain is NAGVMQNPRHLVRRRGQEARLRCSPMKGHSHVYWYRQLPEEGLKFMVYLQKENIIDESGMPKERFSAEFPKEGPSILRIQQVVRGDSAAYFCASSPRNSGGTRLTEAFFGQGTRLTVV.

This clone occurred once. The CDR3 DNA reads TGTGCCAGCAGCTTTGAACCAGGAAACACAGATACGCAGTATTTT. Its translation is CASSFEPGNTDTQYF. The chain combines TRBV7-9 with TRBJ2-3; no definite D call. This CDR3 region has 15 residues. Deletions cut 3 bases from V and 2 bases from J, with 12 bases between. Germline CDR1 and CDR2: SEHNR and FQNEAQ (reference sequence).

V usage is TRBV28 and J usage is TRBJ1-2; 10 bases agree with TRBD1. Germline CDR1 and CDR2: MDHEN and SYDVKM. This CDR3 is 14 amino acids long. The V segment lost 6 bases and the J segment 6 bases; nucleotides outside the gene matches: 7. The CDR3, as DNA: TGTGCCAGCAGGGGGACAGGGGAAAGGAATGGCTACACCTTC. This sequence encodes CASRGTGERNGYTF.